This T cell receptor (beta chain) was identified in a study of T cells after somatic rescue of genetic block. Sequencing used immunoSEQ multiplex PCR; TCRdb keeps in-frame clones, though not all of them. Of roughly 11,000 clones listed, approximately 80% are singletons. The germline gives CDR1 PRHDT, CDR2 FYEKMQ (reference sequence). This CDR3 is 14 amino acids long. Trimming removed 6 bases at V and 0 bases at J, with 10 bases between. Sequencing was done on a sample of peripheral blood mononuclear cells (PBMCs). The chain has TRBV13 and TRBJ2-3; a weak D match, TRBD1 (5 bases). The receptor's source is a boy between 10 and 17 years old. The CDR3 DNA reads as TGTGCCAGCAGTGGGCAGGGAAGCACAGATACGCAGTATTTT. Protein: CASSGQGSTDTQYF.